The present entry profiles one T cell receptor (beta chain) with its context. This record comes from a study of blood T cell repertoires in COVID-19. Participants were aged roughly 18 to 95 years, lived in over 20 US areas, and enrolled virtually. Assignments of participants to cohorts depended upon their own reported clinical history. Original handling: Counts of nucleated cells, estimated from reference gene primer amplification, were obtained. Here immunoSEQ multiplex PCR was the method, and the copy in TCRdb shows in-frame clones only, minus some. V, J and clone size were drawn from that table, and D and trimming were deduced from the DNA. The sample lists about 270,000 clones; approximately 85% were seen once. V gave up 9 bases and J gave up 1 base, with 7 bases separating them. The CDR3 is 12 amino acids. Germline V lookup: CDR1 LNHDA, CDR2 SQIVND (reference sequence).

This receptor was identified in a woman between 50 and 59 years old with acute COVID-19. The sample taken for sequencing was PBMCs or T cells enriched from blood (not recorded which). V and J are TRBV19 and TRBJ2-1; D gene ambiguous. Written as DNA, the CDR3 is TGTGCCAGCGGCAGGTCCTACAATGAGCAGTTCTTC. Translating it yields CASGRSYNEQFF.